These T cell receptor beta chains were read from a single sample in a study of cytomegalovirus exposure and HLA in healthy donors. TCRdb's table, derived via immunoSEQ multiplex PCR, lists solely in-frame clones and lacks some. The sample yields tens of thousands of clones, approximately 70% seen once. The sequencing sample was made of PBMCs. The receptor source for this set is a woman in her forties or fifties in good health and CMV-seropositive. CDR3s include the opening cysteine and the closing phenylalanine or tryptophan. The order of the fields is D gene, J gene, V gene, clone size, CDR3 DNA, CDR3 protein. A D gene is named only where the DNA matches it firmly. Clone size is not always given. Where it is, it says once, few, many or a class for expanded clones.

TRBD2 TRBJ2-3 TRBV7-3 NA TGTGCCAGCAGCTCATTAGCGGGAGGGGAAGATACGCAGTATTTT CASSSLAGGEDTQYF
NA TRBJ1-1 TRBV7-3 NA TGTGCCAGCAGCTTAGAGGTGGCGATGGGAGCTTTCTTT CASSLEVAMGAFF
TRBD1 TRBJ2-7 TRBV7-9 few TGTGCCAGCAGCTCACCTCAGGGGGCCTACGAGCAGTACTTC CASSSPQGAYEQYF
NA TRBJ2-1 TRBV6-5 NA TGTGCCAGCATCAAGGCAGGTCCCCGTGGGGGGGAGCAGTTCTTC CASIKAGPRGGEQFF
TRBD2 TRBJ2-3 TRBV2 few TGTGCCAGCAGTAGTATCCCCGGACTAGCGATCACAGATACGCAGTATTTT CASSSIPGLAITDTQYF
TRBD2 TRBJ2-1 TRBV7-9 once TGTGCCAGCAGCTTAAGGGGAGGGGCGGAGGGGAATGAGCAGTTCTTC CASSLRGGAEGNEQFF
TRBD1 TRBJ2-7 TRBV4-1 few TGCGCCAGCAGCCCTGGACAGGGGGCCTACGAGCAGTACTTC CASSPGQGAYEQYF
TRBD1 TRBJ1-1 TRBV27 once TGTGCCAGCAACAGGGGAGCCGAAGCTTTCTTT CASNRGAEAFF
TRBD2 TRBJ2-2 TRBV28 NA TGTGCCAGCAGCCTCACTAGCGGGAGGACCGGGGAGCTGTTTTTT CASSLTSGRTGELFF
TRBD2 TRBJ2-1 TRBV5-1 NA TGCGCCAGCAGGGGGGAGGGCGAGGTATCCTACAATGAGCAGTTCTTC CASRGEGEVSYNEQFF
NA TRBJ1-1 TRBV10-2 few TGCGCCAGCAGTTTACCAGGGCGGACGAACACTGAAGCTTTCTTT CASSLPGRTNTEAFF
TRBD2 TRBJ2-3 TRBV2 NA TGTGCCAGCAGTGAGGCTAGCGGGGCGTTCACAGATACGCAGTATTTT CASSEASGAFTDTQYF
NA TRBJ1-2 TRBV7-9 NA TGTGCCAGCAGCAGGGAAGGGGTAAACTATGGCTACACCTTC CASSREGVNYGYTF
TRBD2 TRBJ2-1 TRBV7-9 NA TGTGCCAGCAGCTTAGCCGGCGGGAGCTCTCTTCTGTTCTTC CASSLAGGSSLLFF
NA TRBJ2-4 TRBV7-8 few TGTGCCAGCAGCTCAAACAGGCTAGCCAAAAACATTCAGTACTTC CASSSNRLAKNIQYF
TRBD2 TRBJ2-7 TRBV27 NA TGTGCCAGCAGTTTAGGGCTAGCGGCCTACGAGCAGTACTTC CASSLGLAAYEQYF
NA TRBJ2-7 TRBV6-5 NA TGTGCCAGCAGCTCGAGATACGAGCAGTACTTC CASSSRYEQYF
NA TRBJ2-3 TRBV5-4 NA TGTGCCAGCAGCCCCTACAGGGCAGATACGCAGTATTTT CASSPYRADTQYF
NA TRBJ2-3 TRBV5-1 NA TGCGCCAGCAGCTTACCAACACGGGTTCCCGCAGATACGCAGTATTTT CASSLPTRVPADTQYF
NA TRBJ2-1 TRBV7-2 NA TGTGCCAGCAGCCCACTAATACCCCCTGAGCAGTTCTTC CASSPLIPPEQFF
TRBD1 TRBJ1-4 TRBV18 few TGTGCCAGCTCACCAGGGACAGGGACACATGAAAAACTGTTTTTT CASSPGTGTHEKLFF
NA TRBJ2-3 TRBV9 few TGTGCCAGCAGCTTCCCAGGGGCAGATACGCAGTATTTT CASSFPGADTQYF
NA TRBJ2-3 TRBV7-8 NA TGTGCCAGCAGCTCCCGCGGGTCCTCAGATACGCAGTATTTT CASSSRGSSDTQYF
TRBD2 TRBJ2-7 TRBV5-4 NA TGTGCCAGCAGCCCCGGGACTAAATACGAGCAGTACTTC CASSPGTKYEQYF
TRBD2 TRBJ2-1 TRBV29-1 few TGCAGCGTTTTTGGGACTAGCGGGTACAATGAGCAGTTCTTC CSVFGTSGYNEQFF
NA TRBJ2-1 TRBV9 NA TGTGCCAGCAGCCCGAATTCAGGGGTAGAGCAGTTCTTC CASSPNSGVEQFF
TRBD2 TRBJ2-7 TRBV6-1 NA TGTGCCAGCAGGAAGCGGGGGAACTCCTACGAGCAGTACTTC CASRKRGNSYEQYF
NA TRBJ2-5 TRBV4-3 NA TGCGCCAGCAGCCAAGAACTGAACCGTGAGACCCAGTACTTC CASSQELNRETQYF
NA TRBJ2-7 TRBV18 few TGTGCCAGCTCACCAGCTGCAGGGGAATCCTACGAGCAGTACTTC CASSPAAGESYEQYF
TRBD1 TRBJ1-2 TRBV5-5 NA TGTGCCAGCAGCTTCCTGACAGGGGACTATGGCTACACCTTC CASSFLTGDYGYTF
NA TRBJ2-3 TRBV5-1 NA TGCGCCAGCAGCTTGGAGAGGTACACAGATACGCAGTATTTT CASSLERYTDTQYF
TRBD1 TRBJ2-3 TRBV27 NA TGTGCCAGCAGTCCGGGACAGGGGCGGGAGAAGGGCGCAGATACGCAGTATTTT CASSPGQGREKGADTQYF
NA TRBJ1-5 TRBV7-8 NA TGTGCCAGCAGCACAGGTGCCCCAGGAGATGGCAATCAGCCCCAGCATTTT CASSTGAPGDGNQPQHF
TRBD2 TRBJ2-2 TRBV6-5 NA TGTGCCAGCAGTTACGGGGGGGCCGGGGAGCTGTTTTTT CASSYGGAGELFF
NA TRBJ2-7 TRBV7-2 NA TGTGCCAGCAGCCGAACAGGGGACTTGACCTACGAGCAGTACTTC CASSRTGDLTYEQYF
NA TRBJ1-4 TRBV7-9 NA TGTGCCAGCAGCTTATTCGGGGGAGGTAAAGAAAAACTGTTTTTT CASSLFGGGKEKLFF
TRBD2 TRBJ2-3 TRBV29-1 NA TGCAGCTCCTGGCGGCGGGAGGGATGGTATTTT CSSWRREGWYF
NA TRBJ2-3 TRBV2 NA TGTGCCAGCAGTGAAGCGAGGGGAGGAAGCACAGATACGCAGTATTTT CASSEARGGSTDTQYF
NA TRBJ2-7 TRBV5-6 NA TGTGCCAGCAGCTCTCACGGAGGCACCTACGAGCAGTACTTC CASSSHGGTYEQYF
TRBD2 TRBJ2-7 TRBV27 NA TGTGCCAGCAGTTATAGCGGGAGGGCGGGCGAGCAGTACTTC CASSYSGRAGEQYF
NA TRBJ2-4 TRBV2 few TGTGCCAGCAGTCGGACCAGGGGCATTCAGTACTTC CASSRTRGIQYF
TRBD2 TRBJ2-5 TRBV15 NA TGTGCCACCAGCAGAGGCATTCTAGCGGGACCGTTTCAAGAGACCCAGTACTTC CATSRGILAGPFQETQYF
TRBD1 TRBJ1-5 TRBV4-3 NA TGCGCCAGCAGCCAAGGGACAGGGGGACAGCCCCAGCATTTT CASSQGTGGQPQHF
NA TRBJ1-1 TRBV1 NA TGCACCAGCACCCAAAAAGTCCTGGACAGGGGGCGGGTTGGCACTGAAGCTTTCTTT CTSTQKVLDRGRVGTEAFF
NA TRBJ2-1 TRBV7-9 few TGTGCCAGCAGCTTAGGTTTAGGGGATAATCGGTTCTTC CASSLGLGDNRFF
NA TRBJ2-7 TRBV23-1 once TGCGCCAGCCCCACTAGGCATGCAGGCGAGCAGTACTTC CASPTRHAGEQYF
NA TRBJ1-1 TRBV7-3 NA TGTGCCAGCAGTTCCGCCACAGGGTGGGGCACTGAAGCTTTCTTT CASSSATGWGTEAFF
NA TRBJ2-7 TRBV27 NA TGTGCCAGCAGTCCCACAGGCTACGAGCAGTACTTC CASSPTGYEQYF
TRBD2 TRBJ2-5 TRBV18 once TGTGCCAGCTCTCTGACGATAGCGGGAGGACACCTCCAAGAGACCCAGTACTTC CASSLTIAGGHLQETQYF
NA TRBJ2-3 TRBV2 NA TGTGCCAGCAGTAGGCGAAGCGGGAGCACAGATACGCAGTATTTT CASSRRSGSTDTQYF
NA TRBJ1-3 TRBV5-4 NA TGTGCCAGCAGCTTCGACAGGACCTCTGGAAACACCATATATTTT CASSFDRTSGNTIYF
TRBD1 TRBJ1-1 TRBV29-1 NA TGCAGCGTCCAGGGGGGCCGAACTGAAGCTTTCTTT CSVQGGRTEAFF
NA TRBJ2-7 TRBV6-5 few TGTGCCAGCAGGCTTAGCGGCTCCTACGAGCAGTACTTC CASRLSGSYEQYF
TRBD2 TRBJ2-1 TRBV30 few TGTGCCTGGATGGGACTAGAAATCTCCAATGAGCAGTTCTTC CAWMGLEISNEQFF
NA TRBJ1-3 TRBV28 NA TGTGCCAGCAGTCTTCAGCCCGGATCGGGAGGAAACACCATATATTTT CASSLQPGSGGNTIYF